Following are 17 T cell receptor beta chains from one sample sequenced in a study of T cell clusters in autoimmune cytopenias. One tube held mixed TRB-A and TRB-B primer pools for touch-down PCR. One entry per CDR3 protein, without DNA, is what TCRdb gives after re-calling the multiplex PCR reads. Seen in this sample are over 7,000 distinct CDR3 sequences; the ten most common clones hold about a fifth. TRB amplification used around 260 ng of peripheral blood genomic DNA. The sample taken for sequencing was peripheral blood. The receptors were sampled from a human donor with an autoimmune cytopenia or autoimmune hepatitis (not recorded which).

The chain combines TRBV20-1 with TRBJ1-2. Germline loops: CDR1 DFQATT, CDR2 SNEGSKA (reference sequence). The CDR3 consists of 14 residues. CDR3 sequence reads: CSARAPEGLYGYTF.

This clonotype is medium-sized by frequency. The chain is built from TRBV6-5 and TRBJ2-2. The V gene's germline CDR1 is MNHEY and CDR2 SVGAGI. The CDR3 covers 13 residues. CDR3: CASIHSQAGELFF.

The J gene is TRBJ2-2, the V gene TRBV6-4; TCRdb's D call, TRBD1, is unchecked because there is no DNA. The CDR3 is 15 residues long. Germline CDR1 reads MRHNA; CDR2 reads SNTAGT. The CDR3: CASSEGQEGTGELFF.

The V gene is TRBV5-6, the J gene TRBJ2-7; there is no DNA to check the TCRdb D call of TRBD1. CDR1 SGHDT and CDR2 YYEEEE come from the germline V gene. CDR3 length equals 13 residues. The CDR3 spells CASSLRGTDEQYF. The complete variable domain, with remaining parts taken from reference TRBV5-6 and TRBJ2-7, reads DAGVTQSPTHLIKTRGQQVTLRCSPKSGHDTVSWYQQALGQGPQFIFQYYEEEERQRGNFPDRFSGHQFPNYSSELNVNALLLGDSALYLCASSLRGTDEQYFGPGTRLTVT.

This chain connects TRBV20-1 to TRBJ2-1; TCRdb names TRBD2, which stays unverified in the absence of DNA. CDR3 length equals 16 residues. Per germline, CDR1 DFQATT and CDR2 SNEGSKA (reference sequence). CDR3 loop: CSASESGGRGYNEQFF.

The gene calls are TRBV10-3 and TRBJ1-2; TCRdb designates TRBD1, a call that cannot be tested without DNA. The CDR3 consists of 15 residues. In germline, CDR1 is ENHRY, CDR2 SYGVKD. This CDR3 is CAIAKGVIANYGYTF.

V usage is TRBV11-1 and J usage is TRBJ1-4; TCRdb reports TRBD1, a call that lacks DNA to check it against. This CDR3 spans 15 amino acids. CDR1 and CDR2 from the germline V gene are SGHAT and FQDESV (reference sequence). The CDR3 reads CASSTTGGSNEKLFF.

Measured by frequency, this clonotype is medium-sized. The chain recombines TRBV7-9 with TRBJ2-1; no DNA is available, so the TRBD2 call from TCRdb remains unchecked. Germline CDR1 SEHNR, CDR2 FQNEAQ (reference sequence). The CDR3 sequence is 14 residues long. CDR3 sequence: CASSLAERDPEQFF.

The genes are TRBV5-1 and TRBJ2-3; TCRdb returns TRBD2, unconfirmable since there is no DNA. CDR3 length equals 15 residues. Germline CDR1 and CDR2: SGHRS and YFSETQ. The CDR3 spells CASSPGLAGVDTQYF.

This clonotype is deemed medium-sized (0.01 to 0.1%) by its frequency. This chain joins TRBV6-1 and TRBJ2-7; TCRdb returns TRBD1, unconfirmable since there is no DNA. Looked up from germline, CDR1 is MNHNS and CDR2 is SASEGT. This CDR3 contains 15 residues. CDR3 in amino acids: CASSAAQEAGYEQYF.

The chain joins TRBV14 to TRBJ1-3. The germline V gene has CDR1 SGHDN and CDR2 FVKESK. This CDR3 contains 16 residues. The CDR3 sequence is CASSQVSRGSGNTIYF.

This chain joins TRBV7-9 and TRBJ1-5. This CDR3 region has 13 residues. The germline V gene encodes CDR1 SEHNR and CDR2 FQNEAQ (reference sequence). This CDR3 reads CASSLGRYQPQHF.

This clonotype counts as medium-sized (0.01 to 0.1%) by frequency. The chain links TRBV7-2 to TRBJ2-6. This CDR3 is built from 16 residues. In germline, CDR1 is SGHTA, CDR2 FQGNSA. The CDR3: CASSLGVGSGANVLTF.

V is TRBV20-1 and J is TRBJ2-5; without DNA, the TCRdb call of TRBD1 cannot be checked. CDR3 length: 15 amino acids. Germline V gene lookup returns CDR1 DFQATT and CDR2 SNEGSKA (reference sequence). The CDR3 reads CSARDIGGRWETQYF.

By frequency, this clonotype is medium-sized. The V gene is TRBV6-6, the J gene TRBJ1-2; without DNA, the TCRdb call of TRBD1 cannot be checked. Germline values: CDR1 MNHNY, CDR2 SVGAGI (reference sequence). The CDR3 sequence is 17 residues long. CDR3 protein: CASSSIGQANYGYGYTF.

This clonotype counts as medium-sized by frequency. This chain joins TRBV7-9 and TRBJ1-2. Germline CDR1 and CDR2: SEHNR and FQNEAQ (reference sequence). The CDR3 runs 13 residues. CDR3 in amino acids: CASSLMRDYGYTF.

The chain joins TRBV5-1 to TRBJ2-1. Germline values: CDR1 SGHRS, CDR2 YFSETQ. The CDR3 sequence is 15 residues long. The chain's CDR3 is CASSTDGSSYNEQFF.